This T cell receptor beta chain appears in the sequencing data of a study of regulatory T cells in long-lasting Graves disease. Overall study results and limits: Relative to newly diagnosed Graves' patients, persistent ones had lower TCR diversity.

The germline gives CDR1 DFQATT, CDR2 SNEGSKA (reference sequence). CDR3 size: 10 residues. Relying on iRepertoire HTBI primers and Arm-PCR of CDR3 regions, the team built TCR beta libraries. MiXCR, run by TCRdb on the multiplex PCR reads, gives a single entry per CDR3 protein. The sample lists 350,000 to 500,000 distinct CDR3 sequences, roughly 15% occurring once. This clonotype was observed a handful of times. Its antigen is still unknown. Time point meaning: newly diagnosed GD, antithyroid drugs for less than 3 months. TCR sequences were obtained from RNA taken from PBMCs. These records were also assigned to another study, of T cells in Graves' hyperthyroidism and ophthalmopathy. In that study: Patients aged 18 to 65 had newly diagnosed hyperthyroidism that had lasted under 2 months. HTBI primers drove first-round RT-PCR of the TCR CDR3.

The genes are TRBV20-1 and TRBJ2-1, with D unresolved. The clonotype comes from a young woman with Graves disease. The starting material was peripheral blood mononuclear cells (PBMCs), obtained at new diagnosis, from a patient treated with antithyroid drugs. CDR3 in amino acids: CSPGGNEQFF. The CDR3 DNA follows: TGCAGCCCCGGCGGAAATGAGCAGTTCTTC.